The 14 T cell receptor beta chains presented below share a single source sample, sequenced in a study of radiotherapy plus CTLA-4 blockade in lung cancer. Clones were read by immunoSEQ multiplex PCR, and TCRdb kept only the in-frame ones, dropping some. The data show roughly 88,000 clones, roughly four fifths seen once. The material sequenced was peripheral blood, taken from a patient treated with radiotherapy plus ipilimumab. All receptors come from a human donor with non-small cell lung cancer who had stable disease on radiotherapy plus ipilimumab.

The chain links TRBV10-2 to TRBJ1-6, with 7 positions matching TRBD1. V trimming: 6 bases; J trimming: 7 bases; junction bases outside the gene matches: 9. Germline loops: CDR1 WSHSY, CDR2 SAAADI. The CDR3 length is 15 residues. CDR3 bases: TGCGCCAGCAGAGGAACAGGGGCGGGGAATTCACCCCTCCACTTT. Its protein is CASRGTGAGNSPLHF.

This sequence joins TRBV10-2 and TRBJ2-5; TRBD2 is a possible D gene (6 bases). Germline V gene sequence: CDR1 WSHSY, CDR2 SAAADI. There are 12 residues in the CDR3. The V end lost 6 bases, the J end lost 5 bases, and 10 bases lay between the germline ends. The CDR3 coding sequence is TGCGCCAGCAGGATGGCGGGGGAGACCCAGTACTTC. Protein sequence: CASRMAGETQYF.

The chain has TRBV5-4 and TRBJ2-5, with 9 positions matching TRBD1. Germline CDR1 reads SGHNT; CDR2 reads YYREEE (reference sequence). This CDR3 has 19 residues. Trimming at V came to 5 bases and at J to 4 bases, leaving 21 bases not matched to a gene. Here the CDR3 reads CASSSGTGINLAVGETQYF. Written as DNA, the CDR3 is TGTGCCAGCAGTTCCGGGACAGGGATAAATCTAGCGGTGGGAGAGACCCAGTACTTC.

The chain joins TRBV19 to TRBJ1-2, with 8 bases that match TRBD1. CDR3 length equals 14 residues. Germline CDR1 and CDR2: LNHDA and SQIVND (reference sequence). The trim removed 8 bases at V and 7 bases at J, leaving 12 bases unmatched. The CDR3 region has the DNA TGTGCCAGTGGTCCCAGACAGGGGAGGAGTGGCTACACCTTC. Its protein product is CASGPRQGRSGYTF.

This clone was recorded once. The gene calls are TRBV5-1 and TRBJ2-1; possibly TRBD1 or TRBD2 for D (5 bases each). This CDR3 contains 14 residues. Trimming pared 1 base from V and 2 bases from J, leaving 7 bases between. Per germline, CDR1 SGHRS and CDR2 YFSETQ. The CDR3 reads CASSLRGPYNEQFF. The CDR3 coding sequence is TGCGCCAGCAGCTTGCGGGGCCCCTACAATGAGCAGTTCTTC.

CDR3 sequence reads: CASSSPSGLSSYNEQFF. The CDR3 DNA reads TGTGCCAGCAGCTCCCCAAGCGGGCTAAGCTCCTACAATGAGCAGTTCTTC. The rearrangement joins TRBV5-6 to TRBJ2-1; perhaps TRBD2 as D (6 bases). The CDR3 length is 17 residues. The ends were cut back, 3 bases at V and 0 bases at J, with 16 bases in the middle. CDR1 and CDR2 from the germline V gene are SGHDT and YYEEEE.

V gene TRBV5-1 combines with J gene TRBJ2-6; D ambiguous. CDR1 is SGHRS and CDR2 is YFSETQ in the germline V gene. The CDR3 is made up of 14 amino acids. The V and J ends lost 4 bases and 0 bases respectively, with 5 bases between them. CDR3 DNA: TGCGCCAGCAGCGTTAGCTCTGGGGCCAACGTCCTGACTTTC. This gives the protein CASSVSSGANVLTF.

The gene calls are TRBV9 and TRBJ2-5, with D hard to call. The germline V gene has CDR1 SGDLS and CDR2 YYNGEE. The CDR3 runs 12 residues. Trimming stripped 4 bases from V and 3 bases from J, with 7 bases between. Here the CDR3 DNA reads TGTGCCAGCAGCTTTCGTGAAGAGACCCAGTACTTC. It yields the protein CASSFREETQYF.

J is TRBJ2-1 and V is TRBV28, with no clear D. This CDR3 spans 16 amino acids. The V end was cut by 3 bases, the J end by 3 bases, with 15 bases between. CDR1 and CDR2 (germline): MDHEN, SYDVKM. Here the CDR3 reads CASSFNPATNYNEQFF. The CDR3 nucleotides read TGTGCCAGCAGTTTTAATCCAGCGACCAACTACAATGAGCAGTTCTTC.

The rearrangement uses TRBV7-2 and TRBJ1-2, with 7 nucleotides matching TRBD1. There are 12 residues in the CDR3. Germline CDR1 and CDR2: SGHTA and FQGNSA. The V segment lost 5 bases and the J segment 8 bases; nucleotides outside the gene matches: 5. The CDR3 bases are TGTGCCAGCAGCGGTAGACAGGGCGGCTACACCTTC. Protein product: CASSGRQGGYTF. Filled out from reference TRBV7-2 and TRBJ1-2, the complete variable domain reads GAGVSQSPSNKVTEKGKDVELRCDPISGHTALYWYRQSLGQGLEFLIYFQGNSAPDKSGLPSDRFSAERTGGSVSTLTIQRTQQEDSAVYLCASSGRQGGYTFGSGTRLTVV.

This clone came up once. The V gene is TRBV29-1, the J gene TRBJ2-1; a possible D gene is TRBD1 (7 bases). Germline loops: CDR1 SQVTM, CDR2 ANQGSEA. CDR3 length: 15 amino acids. Trimming took off 5 bases at V and 3 bases at J, with 17 bases between the two ends. CDR3: CSVRQGGGDYNEQFF. The DNA for the CDR3 is TGCAGCGTTCGCCAGGGGGGCGGGGACTACAATGAGCAGTTCTTC.

The chain employs TRBV20-1 and TRBJ1-1; D is unclear. CDR1 DFQATT and CDR2 SNEGSKA come from the germline V gene (reference sequence). The CDR3 covers 11 residues. V gave up 1 base and J gave up 9 bases, with 9 bases separating them. The CDR3 DNA sequence: TGCAGTGCTAGAGTCACCTCCCAAGCTTTCTTT. As protein: CSARVTSQAFF.

This clone was counted a few times. The V gene is TRBV19, the J gene TRBJ2-7; TRBD1 matches 10 bases. J was trimmed by 4 bases and V by 5 bases; bases with no gene match: 8. The CDR3 has 15 amino acids. CDR1 LNHDA and CDR2 SQIVND come from the germline V gene (reference sequence). The CDR3 loop reads CASSGVGDRGYEQYF. The DNA of the CDR3 is TGTGCCAGTAGTGGGGTAGGGGACAGGGGTTACGAGCAGTACTTC.

This rearrangement joins TRBV19 to TRBJ1-1; 9 nucleotides match TRBD1. The germline CDR1 and CDR2 sequences are LNHDA and SQIVND (reference sequence). Trimming took 5 bases from V and 8 from J; bases not matched to a gene: 12. This CDR3 contains 15 residues. This chain's CDR3 is CASSSEGQGQSEAFF. CDR3 nucleotides: TGTGCCAGTAGTTCGGAGGGACAGGGTCAGTCGGAAGCTTTCTTT.